This TCR beta chain was recovered during a study of CD8+ T cells in alopecia areata. About the research overall: People stayed on tofacitinib for 6 to 18 months, then stopped the drug for 6 months.

Germline V gives CDR1 KGHSH, CDR2 LQKENI. The CDR3 totals 19 residues. Trimming stripped 3 bases from V and 0 bases from J, with 21 bases between. Following RNA extraction, reverse transcription yielded cDNA that acted as the sequencing template. The assay was immunoSEQ multiplex PCR, and TCRdb's table has in-frame clones only and misses some. This table holds hundreds of thousands of clones, around 62% found once. This clone was found many times. Its target is not known. Overall study results and limits: Higher clonality than in normal scalp was seen in lesional scalp, especially alopecia totalis/universalis. Scalp samples also yield sequences of resident alphabeta T cells from normal skin.

The starting material was CD4+ T cells sorted from blood, obtained at week 0. This clonotype originated in a human donor with alopecia areata. The J gene is TRBJ2-1, the V gene TRBV18; the D gene is possibly TRBD2 (6 bases). This chain's CDR3 is CASSPLVHFGGSSYNEQFF. As DNA, the CDR3 is TGTGCCAGCTCACCCCTTGTCCACTTCGGGGGAAGCTCCTACAATGAGCAGTTCTTC.